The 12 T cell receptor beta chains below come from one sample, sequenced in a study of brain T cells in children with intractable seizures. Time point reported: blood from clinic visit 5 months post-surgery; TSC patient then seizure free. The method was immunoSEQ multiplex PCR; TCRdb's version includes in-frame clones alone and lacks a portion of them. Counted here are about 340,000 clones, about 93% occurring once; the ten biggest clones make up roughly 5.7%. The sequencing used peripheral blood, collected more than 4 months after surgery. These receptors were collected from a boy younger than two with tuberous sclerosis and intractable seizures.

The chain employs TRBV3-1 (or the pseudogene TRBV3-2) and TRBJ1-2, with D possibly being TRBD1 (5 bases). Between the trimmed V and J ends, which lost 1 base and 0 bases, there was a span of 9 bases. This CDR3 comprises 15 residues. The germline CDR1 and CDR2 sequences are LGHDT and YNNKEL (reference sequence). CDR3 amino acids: CASSQGGAANYGYTF. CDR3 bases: TGTGCCAGCAGCCAAGGAGGGGCAGCTAACTATGGCTACACCTTC.

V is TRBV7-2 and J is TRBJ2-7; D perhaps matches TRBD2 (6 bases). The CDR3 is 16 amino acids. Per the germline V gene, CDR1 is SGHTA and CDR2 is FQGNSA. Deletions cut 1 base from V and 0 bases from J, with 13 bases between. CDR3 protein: CASSLEPGDFSYEQYF. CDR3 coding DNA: TGTGCCAGCAGCTTAGAGCCGGGGGACTTCTCCTACGAGCAGTACTTC.

CDR3 bases: TGTGCCAGCAGTTTATCCGGGACAGGATATCAGCCCCAGCATTTT. It codes for CASSLSGTGYQPQHF. The chain joins TRBV27 to TRBJ1-5; 8 bases fit TRBD1. This CDR3 spans 15 amino acids. Germline assignment: CDR1 MNHEY and CDR2 SMNVEV (reference sequence). Trimming cost V 0 bases and J 5 bases; bases outside gene matches: 3.

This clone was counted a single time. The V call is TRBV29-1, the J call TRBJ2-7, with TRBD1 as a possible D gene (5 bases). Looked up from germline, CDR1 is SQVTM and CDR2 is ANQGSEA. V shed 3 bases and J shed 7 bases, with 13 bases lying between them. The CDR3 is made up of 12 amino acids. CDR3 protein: CSVDLKHREQYF. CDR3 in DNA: TGCAGCGTTGACCTCAAACACAGGGAGCAGTACTTC.

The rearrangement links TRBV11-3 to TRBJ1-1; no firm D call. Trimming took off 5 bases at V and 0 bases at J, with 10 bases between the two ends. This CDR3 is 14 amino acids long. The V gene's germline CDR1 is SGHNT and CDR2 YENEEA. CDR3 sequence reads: CASSAGPLNTEAFF. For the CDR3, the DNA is TGTGCCAGCAGCGCCGGACCGCTGAACACTGAAGCTTTCTTT. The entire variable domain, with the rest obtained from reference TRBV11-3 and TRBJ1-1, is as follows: EAGVVQSPRYKIIEKKQPVAFWCNPISGHNTLYWYLQNLGQGPELLIRYENEEAVDDSQLPKDRFSAERLKGVDSTLKIQPAELGDSAVYLCASSAGPLNTEAFFGQGTRLTVV.

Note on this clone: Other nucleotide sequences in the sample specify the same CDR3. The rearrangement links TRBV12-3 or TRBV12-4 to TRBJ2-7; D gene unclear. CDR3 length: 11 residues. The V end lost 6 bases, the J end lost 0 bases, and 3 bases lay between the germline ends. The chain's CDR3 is CASSDSYEQYF. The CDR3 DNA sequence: TGTGCCAGCAGCGACTCCTACGAGCAGTACTTC.

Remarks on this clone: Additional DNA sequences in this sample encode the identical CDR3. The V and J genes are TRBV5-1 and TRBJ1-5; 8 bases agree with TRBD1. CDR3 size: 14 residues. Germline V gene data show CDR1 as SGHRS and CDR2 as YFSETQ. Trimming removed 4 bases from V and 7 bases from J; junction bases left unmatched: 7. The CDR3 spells CASSPGQGGQPQHF. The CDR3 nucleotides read TGCGCCAGCAGCCCTGGACAGGGCGGGCAGCCCCAGCATTTT.

CDR3: CASSLLQGVGNQPQHF. The CDR3 nucleotides read TGTGCCAGCAGCTTGTTACAGGGAGTTGGCAATCAGCCCCAGCATTTT. V usage is TRBV7-8 and J usage is TRBJ1-5; possibly TRBD1 for D (6 bases). The V end was cut by 3 bases, the J end by 2 bases, with 14 bases between. The CDR3 contains 16 residues. Looked up from germline, CDR1 is SGHVS and CDR2 is FQNEAQ.

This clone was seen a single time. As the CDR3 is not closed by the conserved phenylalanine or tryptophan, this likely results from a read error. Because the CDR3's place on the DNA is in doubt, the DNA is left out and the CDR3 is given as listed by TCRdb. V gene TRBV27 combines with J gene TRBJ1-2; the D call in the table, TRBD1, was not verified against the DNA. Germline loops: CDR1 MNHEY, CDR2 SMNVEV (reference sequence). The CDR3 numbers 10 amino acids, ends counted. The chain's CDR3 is CASSSKDRAA.

The CDR3 sequence is CASSQTRYNEQFF. DNA of the CDR3: TGTGCCAGCAGTCAAACCCGTTACAATGAGCAGTTCTTC. The chain combines TRBV12-3 or TRBV12-4 with TRBJ2-1; D uncertain. The V end lost 5 bases, the J end lost 4 bases, and 9 bases lay between the germline ends. The CDR3 sequence is 13 residues long.

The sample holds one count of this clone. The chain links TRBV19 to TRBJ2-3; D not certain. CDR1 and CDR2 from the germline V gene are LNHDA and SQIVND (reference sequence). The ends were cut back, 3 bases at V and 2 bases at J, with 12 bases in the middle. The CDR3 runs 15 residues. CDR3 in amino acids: CASSMTYLITDTQYF. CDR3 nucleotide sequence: TGTGCCAGTAGTATGACCTATTTGATCACAGATACGCAGTATTTT.

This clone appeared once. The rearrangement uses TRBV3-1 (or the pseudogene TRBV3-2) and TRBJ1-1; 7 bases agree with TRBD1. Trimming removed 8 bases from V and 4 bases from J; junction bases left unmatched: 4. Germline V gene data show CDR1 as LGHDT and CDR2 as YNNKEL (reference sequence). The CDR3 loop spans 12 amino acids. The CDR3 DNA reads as TGTGCCAGCGATCAGGGGGGCACTGAAGCTTTCTTT. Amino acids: CASDQGGTEAFF.